These 10 T cell receptor beta chains were all obtained from the same sample, sequenced in a study of post-analysis software for immune sequencing data (dated by TCRdb to 2013 to 2016). Broader findings and caveats from the paper: About 5 TRBV segments, including TRBV5-6, TRBV5-1 and TRBV20-1, were significantly more frequent in patients than controls.

The antigens these receptors bind are not known. The method behind the library was PCR. The listed sequencing device is Illumina HiSeq 2500. Unique molecular identifiers were incorporated into TCR beta cDNA libraries to reduce PCR and sequencing biases. Using fastp at Q25 and MiXCR, TCRdb reprocessed the public reads and kept productive beta chains. Entries that share a CDR3 protein sequence are merged under the most common genes and DNA. The sample table contains about 570,000 distinct CDR3 sequences; only one count was recorded for around a third of them. The ten largest clones take up 4.5% to 7.5% of the sample. The sequencing sample was made of blood. Every receptor here comes from a girl under 18 with multiple sclerosis.

The chain's CDR3 is CASSVRAGAQYF. CDR3 sequence (DNA): TGTGCCAGCAGTGTCAGAGCAGGGGCCCAGTACTTC. V and J are TRBV25-1 and TRBJ2-7; tentatively, D is TRBD1 (6 bases). Trimming left V 4 bases short and J 10 bases short, with 14 bases between. Germline V gene lookup returns CDR1 MGHDK and CDR2 SYGVNS. This CDR3 is built from 12 residues.

This chain connects TRBV28 to TRBJ1-2, with 11 bases lining up with TRBD1. This CDR3 comprises 14 residues. Germline-derived CDR1 and CDR2 are MDHEN and SYDVKM. V lost 6 bases to trimming and J lost 12 bases; unmatched junction nucleotides: 12. As DNA, the CDR3 is TGTGCCAGCAGGCCTCACCCAGGGACAGGGGGGAACACCTTC. Amino acids: CASRPHPGTGGNTF.

This clonotype has more than one count but fewer than ten. The rearrangement links TRBV18 to TRBJ1-2; TRBD1 aligns across 9 bases. This CDR3 is 15 amino acids long. Looked up from germline, CDR1 is KGHSH and CDR2 is LQKENI. V lost 3 bases, J lost 3 bases, and 5 bases stayed unmatched. The CDR3 loop is CASSPPGTGHYGYTF. DNA for the CDR3: TGTGCCAGCTCACCCCCCGGGACAGGGCACTATGGCTACACCTTC.

As for this clonotype: An end of the junction differs from the germline gene, which may be a read error. This chain joins TRBV6-1 and TRBJ2-6; TRBD1 is a possible D gene (5 bases). The germline CDR1 and CDR2 sequences are MNHNS and SASEGT. CDR3 length equals 18 residues. The CDR3 sequence is CASREAGMAYSGANVLTF. The DNA for the CDR3 is TGTGCCAGCAGAGAAGCAGGGATGGCCTACTCTGGGGCCAACGTCCTGACTTTC.

In this sample, this clonotype turned up a few times. The chain combines TRBV10-2 with TRBJ1-1; TRBD1 matches 8 bases. The CDR3 length is 12 residues. J gave up 11 bases and V 5 bases, and 7 bases lay outside the gene matches. Germline loops: CDR1 WSHSY, CDR2 SAAADI. The CDR3 sequence: CASSLSGDRAFF. The CDR3 DNA reads as TGCGCCAGCAGTCTGTCGGGGGACAGGGCTTTCTTT.

Points on this clonotype: A read error may explain this, as a much larger clone is one base away. The chain uses TRBV5-1 and TRBJ2-1; D ambiguous. Trimming took 0 bases from V and 2 from J, leaving 6 bases between them. CDR3 length: 14 residues. From germline, CDR1 is SGHRS and CDR2 YFSETQ. CDR3 coding DNA: TGCGCCAGCAGCTTGGAGGGCACCTACAATGAGCAGTTCTTC. Translating gives CASSLEGTYNEQFF.

CDR3 amino acids: CASSTTGTGANVLTF. The DNA of the CDR3 is TGTGCCAGCAGTACGACAGGGACTGGGGCCAACGTCCTGACTTTC. The chain carries TRBV6-6 and TRBJ2-6, with 7 bases lining up with TRBD1. From germline, CDR1 is MNHNY and CDR2 SVGAGI (reference sequence). J lost 2 bases, V lost 5 bases, and 3 bases had no gene match. This CDR3 has 15 residues.

In this sample, this clonotype turned up a few times. This rearrangement joins TRBV10-3 to TRBJ1-5; 7 bases match TRBD1. The germline gives CDR1 ENHRY, CDR2 SYGVKD. Trimming at V came to 6 bases and at J to 6 bases, leaving 5 bases not matched to a gene. This CDR3 contains 13 residues. The CDR3 nucleotides are TGTGCCATCAGAACAGGGGACGGTCAGCCCCAGCATTTT. It encodes CAIRTGDGQPQHF.

This chain connects TRBV12-3 or TRBV12-4 to TRBJ1-6, with D maybe TRBD1 (5 bases). V was cut by 3 bases and J by 9 bases, with 9 bases left in between. The CDR3 sequence is 13 residues long. As DNA, the CDR3 is TGTGCCAGCAGTTTGGGGGATAGTTCACCCCTCCACTTT. Translated: CASSLGDSSPLHF.

The chain recombines TRBV20-1 with TRBJ1-5; 10 bases are shared with TRBD1. Trimming removed 7 bases from V and 5 bases from J; junction bases left unmatched: 20. The CDR3 covers 18 residues. From germline, CDR1 is DFQATT and CDR2 SNEGSKA (reference sequence). CDR3 loop: CSVPTGTGVTWRDQPQHF. The CDR3 DNA follows: TGCAGTGTTCCGACCGGGACAGGGGTAACCTGGAGGGATCAGCCCCAGCATTTT.